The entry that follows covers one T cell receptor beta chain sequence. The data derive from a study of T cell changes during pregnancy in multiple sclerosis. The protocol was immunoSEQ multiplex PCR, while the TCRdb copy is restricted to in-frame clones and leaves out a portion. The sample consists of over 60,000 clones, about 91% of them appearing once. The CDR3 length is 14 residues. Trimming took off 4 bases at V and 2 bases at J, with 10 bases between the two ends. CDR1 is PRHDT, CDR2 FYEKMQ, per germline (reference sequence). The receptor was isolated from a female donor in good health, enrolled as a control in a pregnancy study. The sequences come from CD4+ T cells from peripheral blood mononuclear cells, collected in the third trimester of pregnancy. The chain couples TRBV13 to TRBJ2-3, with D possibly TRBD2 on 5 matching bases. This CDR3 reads CASSSGRLTDTQYF. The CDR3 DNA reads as TGTGCCAGCAGCTCGGGGAGACTCACAGATACGCAGTATTTT.